The clone carrying this T cell receptor beta chain appeared once. Antigen unknown. The CDR3 covers 14 residues. V was pared by 1 base and J by 3 bases, with 13 bases between. Germline V gene data show CDR1 as SQVTM and CDR2 as ANQGSEA. The sample originates from a study of T-cell reconstitution after alpha-beta-depleted transplantation in children. Points from the study as a whole: As was reported, about two months after transplant, alpha-beta T cells came from several hundred expanded graft clones.

The authors prepared the TCRbeta library with unique molecular identifiers. TCRdb recomputed calls from the PCR reads with MiXCR, one row per CDR3 protein. This table holds about 510,000 distinct CDR3 sequences, over 9.5% found once. The sample consisted of PBMCs, mostly from graft donor cells, taken 180 days after TCRalphabeta/CD19-depleted stem cell transplant. The chain joins TRBV29-1 to TRBJ2-7, with D perhaps TRBD1 (6 bases). The TCR sequence derives from a female patient aged 2-15 years who had a stem cell transplant for aplastic anemia, so the T cells may come from the graft donor. The CDR3: CSVEGGDTDYEQYF. Here the CDR3 DNA reads TGCAGCGTTGAAGGAGGGGACACAGACTACGAGCAGTACTTC.